What follows are 19 T cell receptor beta chains derived from one specimen sequenced in a study of Graves' ophthalmopathy and Graves' hyperthyroidism. RNA transcripts yielded amplified TCR beta CDR3 regions. Investigators did first-round RT-PCR with HTBI primers, then second-round multiplex PCR. MiXCR, run by TCRdb on the multiplex PCR reads, gives a single entry per CDR3 protein. The profile shows 400,000 to 500,000 distinct CDR3 sequences, about 21% of them singletons. The specimen sequenced was peripheral blood. The receptors derive from a woman younger than 35 with stable Graves' hyperthyroidism.

This clonotype showed up many times. V usage is TRBV29-1 and J usage is TRBJ2-5, with no clear D. The V gene's germline CDR1 is SQVTM and CDR2 ANQGSEA. V was pared by 3 bases and J by 3 bases, with 5 bases between. This CDR3 comprises 11 residues. The CDR3 DNA sequence: TGCAGCGTTGATGGCAAAGAGACCCAGTACTTC. Amino acid sequence: CSVDGKETQYF.

This clonotype has ten or more counts. The chain joins TRBV5-1 to TRBJ1-1; TRBD1 matches at 7 bases. V shed 4 bases, J shed 0 bases, and the junction held 6 bases outside the gene matches. This CDR3 is 15 amino acids long. The V gene's germline CDR1 is SGHRS and CDR2 YFSETQ. DNA for the CDR3: TGCGCCAGCAGCCCCCCGGGACAGCTGAACACTGAAGCTTTCTTT. Translated: CASSPPGQLNTEAFF.

This clonotype was detected ten times or more. V is TRBV7-2 and J is TRBJ2-2; D not certain. From germline, CDR1 is SGHTA and CDR2 FQGNSA. The CDR3 spans 17 residues. Between the trimmed V and J ends, which lost 2 bases and 0 bases, there was a span of 13 bases. The chain's CDR3 is CASSLRRSYANTGELFF. Here the CDR3 DNA reads TGTGCCAGCAGCTTAAGGCGAAGCTACGCGAACACCGGGGAGCTGTTTTTT.

This clonotype came up once. The V call is TRBV27, the J call TRBJ1-1; TRBD1 agrees at 8 bases. CDR1 MNHEY and CDR2 SMNVEV come from the germline V gene (reference sequence). V was pared by 6 bases and J by 1 base, with 10 bases of the junction left unmatched. The CDR3 runs to 16 residues. This chain's CDR3 is CASRRQGAVRNTEAFF. In DNA form, the CDR3 reads TGTGCCAGCAGGCGGCAGGGGGCAGTTAGGAACACTGAAGCTTTCTTT.

Many counts were recorded for this clonotype. The chain employs TRBV11-2 and TRBJ2-5; TRBD1 aligns across 12 bases. CDR1 is SGHAT, CDR2 FQNNGV, per germline. The CDR3 runs 16 residues. After removal of 6 bases from V and 5 bases from J, the junction contained 10 bases not matched to a gene. This chain's CDR3 is CASRASGTGGMETQYF. The CDR3 nucleotides read TGTGCCAGCAGGGCCTCCGGGACAGGGGGCATGGAGACCCAGTACTTC. Together with reference TRBV11-2 and TRBJ2-5, the CDR3 gives the full variable domain: EAGVAQSPRYKIIEKRQSVAFWCNPISGHATLYWYQQILGQGPKLLIQFQNNGVVDDSQLPKDRFSAERLKGVDSTLKIQPAKLEDSAVYLCASRASGTGGMETQYFGPGTRLLVL.

V and J are TRBV19 and TRBJ1-2; D unresolved. Trimming pared 3 bases from V and 3 bases from J, leaving 11 bases between. Germline-derived CDR1 and CDR2 are LNHDA and SQIVND (reference sequence). CDR3 size: 14 residues. Here the CDR3 reads CASSISRGDYGYTF. The CDR3, as DNA: TGTGCCAGTAGTATCTCGCGAGGTGACTATGGCTACACCTTC.

This clonotype was picked up many times. This chain links TRBV9 with TRBJ2-7, with unresolved D. CDR1 and CDR2 from the germline V gene are SGDLS and YYNGEE. The CDR3 contains 15 residues. V was cut by 0 bases and J by 2 bases, with 12 bases left in between. Here the CDR3 DNA reads TGTGCCAGCAGCGTAGGTTCACCCCCAACCTACGAGCAGTACTTC. Translation: CASSVGSPPTYEQYF.

V usage is TRBV15 and J usage is TRBJ2-7, with D tentatively TRBD2 (6 bases). The germline V gene encodes CDR1 LNHNV and CDR2 YYDKDF (reference sequence). V dropped 0 bases and J dropped 8 bases, with 20 bases sitting between them. The CDR3 covers 16 residues. Here the CDR3 reads CATSREYSMVAGQQYF. As DNA, the CDR3 is TGTGCCACCAGCAGAGAGTATAGTATGGTTGCGGGACAGCAGTACTTC. The variable domain in full, with the rest retrieved from reference TRBV15 and TRBJ2-7, is DAMVIQNPRYQVTQFGKPVTLSCSQTLNHNVMYWYQQKSSQAPKLLFHYYDKDFNNEADTPDNFQSRRPNTSFCFLDIRSPGLGDTAMYLCATSREYSMVAGQQYFGPGTRLTVT.

The chain employs TRBV20-1 and TRBJ1-5; TRBD1 agrees at 9 bases. The length of the CDR3 is 15 residues. The germline CDR1 and CDR2 sequences are DFQATT and SNEGSKA (reference sequence). After removal of 0 bases from V and 9 bases from J, the junction contained 9 bases not matched to a gene. The CDR3 region is CSAREPGQGSGPQHF. The CDR3 region has the DNA TGCAGTGCTAGAGAGCCGGGACAGGGATCAGGGCCCCAGCATTTT.

The J gene is TRBJ2-5, the V gene TRBV12-3 or TRBV12-4; no clear D. Trimming shortened V by 9 bases and J by 4 bases, and 15 bases separated the two germline ends. The CDR3 loop spans 13 amino acids. The CDR3 DNA follows: TGTGCCAGTAGACTCCGGTCGGGAGAGACCCAGTACTTC. It encodes CASRLRSGETQYF.

This clonotype was seen at least ten times. A read error may account for a junction end that differs from germline. The rearrangement links TRBV6-2 or TRBV6-3 to TRBJ1-2; possible D gene TRBD1, 6 bases. CDR3 length: 13 residues. Germline CDR1 reads MNHEY; CDR2 reads SVGEGT. The CDR3, as DNA: TGTGCCAGCTCCGGCAGGGGTAACGATGGCTACACCTTC. This translates into CASSGRGNDGYTF.

This clonotype showed up many times. This chain uses TRBV7-9 with TRBJ1-2; 7 bases align to TRBD1. This CDR3 has 15 amino acids. Germline V lookup: CDR1 SEHNR, CDR2 FQNEAQ (reference sequence). V lost 5 bases, J lost 4 bases, and 10 bases stayed unmatched. The CDR3 loop is CASSPGQWRGYGYTF. In DNA, the CDR3 is TGTGCCAGCAGCCCGGGACAGTGGCGGGGCTATGGCTACACCTTC.

Only a few counts were recorded for this clonotype. This chain uses TRBV6-1 with TRBJ1-1; 10 bases agree with TRBD1. Germline V gene data show CDR1 as MNHNS and CDR2 as SASEGT. The V gene end was trimmed by 6 bases and the J gene end by 5 bases; junction bases not matched to a gene: 9. The CDR3 contains 15 residues. DNA of the CDR3: TGTGCCAGCAGATCTGACAGGGGGCGGAGAACTGAAGCTTTCTTT. It yields the protein CASRSDRGRRTEAFF.

This clonotype was counted ten times or more. This chain joins TRBV15 and TRBJ2-7, with D possibly called TRBD1 or TRBD2 (6 bases each). Germline-derived CDR1 and CDR2 are LNHNV and YYDKDF (reference sequence). The CDR3 loop spans 17 amino acids. V was clipped by 0 bases and J by 1 base, with 16 bases between them. CDR3 nucleotides: TGTGCCACCAGCAGAGATATGGGGTGGGGGGCTTCCTACGAGCAGTACTTC. Its translation is CATSRDMGWGASYEQYF.

This clonotype showed up many times. This rearrangement joins TRBV15 to TRBJ1-1; D remains ambiguous. CDR3 size: 16 residues. Trimming stripped 0 bases from V and 4 bases from J, with 15 bases between. Germline-derived CDR1 and CDR2 are LNHNV and YYDKDF (reference sequence). The CDR3 sequence is CATSRDLKGIGTEAFF. The CDR3 nucleotides read TGTGCCACCAGCAGAGATCTTAAAGGGATCGGCACTGAAGCTTTCTTT.

As for this clonotype: A read error may explain this, as a much larger clone is one base away. The chain joins TRBV2 to TRBJ2-2, with TRBD2 as a possible D gene (5 bases). CDR3 length: 15 residues. The germline CDR1 and CDR2 sequences are SNHLY and FYNNEI. The CDR3 bases are TGTGCCAGCAGTGAAGGTTACGGATACACCGGGGAGCTGTGTTTT. It translates to CASSEGYGYTGELCF.

This clonotype was observed many times. The chain links TRBV10-1 to TRBJ1-1; no firm D call. Germline V gives CDR1 WNHNN, CDR2 SYGVQD (reference sequence). The CDR3 length is 13 residues. Trimming took off 6 bases at V and 0 bases at J, with 8 bases between the two ends. This CDR3 is CASREGLNTEAFF. For the CDR3, the DNA is TGCGCCAGCAGAGAGGGCCTGAACACTGAAGCTTTCTTT.

The genes are TRBV5-1 and TRBJ2-2, with D hard to call. Germline CDR1 is SGHRS and CDR2 is YFSETQ. The CDR3 length is 15 residues. The V gene lost 4 bases and the J gene lost 1 base, with 11 bases spanning the gap. CDR3 nucleotide sequence: TGCGCCAGCAGCGTTCGGACGGAGAACACCGGGGAGCTGTTTTTT. The encoded protein is CASSVRTENTGELFF. Supplemented by reference TRBV5-1 and TRBJ2-2, the full variable domain reads KAGVTQTPRYLIKTRGQQVTLSCSPISGHRSVSWYQQTPGQGLQFLFEYFSETQRNKGNFPGRFSGRQFSNSRSEMNVSTLELGDSALYLCASSVRTENTGELFFGEGSRLTVL.

This clonotype was found many times. The V and J genes are TRBV6-2 or TRBV6-3 and TRBJ1-2; D is perhaps TRBD1 (5 bases). Trimming left V 6 bases short and J 5 bases short, with 13 bases between. Germline lookup yields CDR1 MNHEY and CDR2 SVGEGT. The CDR3 consists of 13 residues. The CDR3 loop reads CASRPGPSYGYTF. As DNA, the CDR3 is TGTGCCAGCAGACCGGGACCTTCATATGGCTACACCTTC.